The 23 T cell receptor beta chains given below trace back to one sample, sequenced in a study of OX40 agonist ivuxolimab in advanced cancers. The protocol was immunoSEQ multiplex PCR, while the TCRdb copy is restricted to in-frame clones and leaves out a portion. The sample includes tens of thousands of clones, 70% to 90% seen only once; the top ten take 25% to 40%. Sequences were derived from CD4+ or CD8+ T cells sorted from blood, sampled in a trial of the OX40 agonist ivuxolimab. The receptors come from an adult with an advanced solid tumor such as melanoma, head and neck, liver or kidney cancer.

This chain uses TRBV12-5 with TRBJ2-1; 14 bases fit TRBD2. CDR1 and CDR2 from the germline V gene are LGHNT and FRNRAP. V lost 5 bases to trimming and J lost 5 bases; unmatched junction nucleotides: 8. The CDR3 consists of 17 residues. CDR3 in DNA: TGTGCTAGTGGTCCTGGACTAGCGGGAGGAGGGAACAATGAGCAGTTCTTC. This codes for CASGPGLAGGGNNEQFF.

This clone was seen only a few times. This sequence joins TRBV2 and TRBJ1-6; D is ambiguous. The CDR3 covers 17 residues. V lost 7 bases to trimming and J lost 0 bases, with 16 bases between them. The germline gives CDR1 SNHLY, CDR2 FYNNEI. The CDR3 region has the DNA TGTGCCAGCAAGGGCCTGACGGCGGGCTCCTATAATTCACCCCTCCACTTT. It specifies CASKGLTAGSYNSPLHF.

This chain links TRBV6-5 with TRBJ2-2; D is uncertain. V shed 6 bases and J shed 6 bases, with 14 bases lying between them. The CDR3 is 14 amino acids. CDR1 is MNHEY and CDR2 is SVGAGI in the germline V gene. The CDR3 region is CASRAFMFAGELFF. Written as DNA, the CDR3 is TGTGCCAGCAGGGCCTTCATGTTCGCCGGGGAGCTGTTTTTT.

This sequence joins TRBV10-2 and TRBJ2-5; 12 nucleotides align to TRBD2. V gave up 8 bases and J gave up 3 bases; unmatched junction bases: 4. The CDR3 sequence is 14 residues long. Germline CDR1 is WSHSY and CDR2 is SAAADI. The CDR3 is CASLAGGLKETQYF. The CDR3 nucleotides are TGCGCCAGCCTAGCGGGGGGGCTTAAAGAGACCCAGTACTTC.

The chain combines TRBV5-6 with TRBJ1-6, with 9 positions matching TRBD1. With V trimmed by 3 bases and J by 11 bases, 6 bases remained unmatched. CDR1 is SGHDT and CDR2 is YYEEEE in the germline V gene. The CDR3 covers 14 residues. CDR3 amino acids: CASSWGTGRAPLHF. The CDR3 DNA is TGTGCCAGCAGCTGGGGGACAGGGAGGGCACCCCTCCACTTT.

This clone has more than one count but fewer than ten. The chain carries TRBV2 and TRBJ1-5; possible D gene TRBD1, 6 bases. V was trimmed by 2 bases and J by 7 bases, leaving 12 bases between them. The CDR3 totals 14 residues. CDR1 SNHLY and CDR2 FYNNEI come from the germline V gene. CDR3 protein: CASSEPAGVQPQHF. The CDR3 DNA follows: TGTGCCAGCAGTGAACCGGCAGGGGTACAGCCCCAGCATTTT.

The rearrangement uses TRBV4-1 and TRBJ1-1; the match to TRBD1 covers 7 bases. Per germline, CDR1 MGHRA and CDR2 YSYEKL. This CDR3 has 13 residues. After removal of 8 bases from V and 3 bases from J, the junction contained 6 bases not matched to a gene. This CDR3 is CASRTGQHTEAFF. In DNA, the CDR3 is TGCGCCAGCCGAACGGGACAGCACACTGAAGCTTTCTTT.

The CDR3, as DNA: TGTGCCACCTCGGACAGGCAGGATCAGCCCCAGCATTTT. This encodes CATSDRQDQPQHF. This sequence joins TRBV7-9 and TRBJ1-5, with 7 bases lining up with TRBD1. J was trimmed by 5 bases and V by 10 bases; bases with no gene match: 8. CDR1 is SEHNR, CDR2 FQNEAQ, per germline (reference sequence). The CDR3 loop spans 13 amino acids.

This clone has only one observation. V usage is TRBV9 and J usage is TRBJ2-3, with 12 positions matching TRBD1. The CDR3 extends over 16 amino acids. The junction had 4 bases not matched to a gene; V was cut back by 1 base and J by 4 bases. Germline lookup yields CDR1 SGDLS and CDR2 YYNGEE. DNA for the CDR3: TGTGCCAGCAGCGTAACCGGGACAGGGGGCGCAGATACGCAGTATTTT. Its translation is CASSVTGTGGADTQYF.

The J gene is TRBJ2-7, the V gene TRBV4-1; 13 nucleotides align to TRBD2. The germline V gene encodes CDR1 MGHRA and CDR2 YSYEKL. The J segment lost 3 bases and the V segment lost 1 base, leaving 0 bases of the junction unmatched. There are 15 residues in the CDR3. CDR3 sequence reads: CASSQGTSGGYEQYF. The CDR3 bases are TGCGCCAGCAGCCAAGGGACTAGCGGGGGCTACGAGCAGTACTTC.

The chain recombines TRBV14 with TRBJ1-3; D remains unclear. The CDR3 loop spans 12 amino acids. CDR1 and CDR2 from the germline V gene are SGHDN and FVKESK. V was cut by 3 bases and J by 4 bases, with 4 bases left in between. The CDR3 here is CASSHLGNTIYF. CDR3 DNA sequence: TGTGCCAGCAGCCATCTAGGAAACACCATATATTTT.

This chain joins TRBV7-3 and TRBJ2-5; 7 bases align to TRBD1. V lost 5 bases and J lost 5; bases outside the gene matches: 11. The CDR3 is 15 amino acids. Germline-derived CDR1 and CDR2 are SGHTA and FQGTGA. The CDR3 nucleotides are TGTGCCAGCAGCCCCCACGAGGGGGCTCTGGAGACCCAGTACTTC. Residues: CASSPHEGALETQYF.

The V and J genes are TRBV13 and TRBJ1-1; no definite D call. Germline V CDR1 and CDR2: PRHDT, FYEKMQ (reference sequence). Between the trimmed V and J ends, which lost 6 bases and 2 bases, there was a span of 10 bases. The CDR3 has 13 amino acids. The CDR3 reads CASSESGNTEAFF. The CDR3, as DNA: TGTGCCAGCAGTGAGTCTGGCAACACTGAAGCTTTCTTT.

The chain carries TRBV19 and TRBJ2-7; no clear D. Germline assignment: CDR1 LNHDA and CDR2 SQIVND (reference sequence). V was cut by 6 bases and J by 5 bases, with 14 bases left in between. CDR3 size: 13 residues. The CDR3 nucleotides read TGTGCCAGTAGAGACGGCTATAGTCACGAGCAGTACTTC. As protein: CASRDGYSHEQYF.

J is TRBJ2-3 and V is TRBV7-3; D may be TRBD1 or TRBD2 (7 bases each). The CDR3 runs to 15 residues. Per germline, CDR1 SGHTA and CDR2 FQGTGA. Trimming took off 7 bases at V and 0 bases at J, with 14 bases between the two ends. CDR3 nucleotide sequence: TGTGCCAGCACCCAGGGGGGGTCTAGCACAGATACGCAGTATTTT. Protein sequence: CASTQGGSSTDTQYF.

Within the sample, this clone is medium-sized. The V gene is TRBV11-2, the J gene TRBJ2-3; D is ambiguous. CDR3 size: 11 residues. Deletions cut 3 bases from V and 3 bases from J, with 1 base between. Looked up from germline, CDR1 is SGHAT and CDR2 is FQNNGV. The CDR3 is CASSLTDTQYF. The CDR3 DNA reads TGTGCCAGCAGCTTGACAGATACGCAGTATTTT. The complete variable domain, with remaining parts taken from reference TRBV11-2 and TRBJ2-3, reads EAGVAQSPRYKIIEKRQSVAFWCNPISGHATLYWYQQILGQGPKLLIQFQNNGVVDDSQLPKDRFSAERLKGVDSTLKIQPAKLEDSAVYLCASSLTDTQYFGPGTRLTVL.

The genes are TRBV28 and TRBJ2-5; D is unclear. Trimming left V 5 bases short and J 3 bases short, with 10 bases between. The CDR3 sequence is 13 residues long. Per germline, CDR1 MDHEN and CDR2 SYDVKM. The CDR3 reads CASSPRLEETQYF. Here the CDR3 DNA reads TGTGCCAGCAGTCCGCGACTCGAAGAGACCCAGTACTTC.

J is TRBJ2-1 and V is TRBV19; TRBD2 is a possible D gene (6 bases). V lost 2 bases to trimming and J lost 8 bases, with 16 bases between them. This CDR3 is built from 15 residues. Germline V lookup: CDR1 LNHDA, CDR2 SQIVND (reference sequence). Here the CDR3 reads CASSIKAGTWYEQFF. CDR3 nucleotides: TGTGCCAGTAGTATAAAGGCGGGAACGTGGTATGAGCAGTTCTTC.

This chain links TRBV2 with TRBJ1-2, with a tentative D call TRBD1 (5 bases). CDR3 length: 12 amino acids. The germline V and J ends were trimmed by 11 bases and 12 bases, with 22 bases remaining between them. Per germline, CDR1 SNHLY and CDR2 FYNNEI. The CDR3 DNA reads as TGTGCCGCTATTTCCACGGGGGGTTGGAACACCTTC. As protein: CAAISTGGWNTF. Filled out from reference TRBV2 and TRBJ1-2, the complete variable domain reads EPEVTQTPSHQVTQMGQEVILRCVPISNHLYFYWYRQILGQKVEFLVSFYNNEISEKSEIFDDQFSVERPDGSNFTLKIRSTKLEDSAMYFCAAISTGGWNTFGSGTRLTVV.

This clone has just a few counts. V and J are TRBV29-1 and TRBJ2-7; tentatively, D is TRBD1 or TRBD2 (5 bases each). Germline V gives CDR1 SQVTM, CDR2 ANQGSEA. This CDR3 spans 13 amino acids. The V gene lost 3 bases and the J gene lost 6 bases, with 15 bases spanning the gap. The CDR3 bases are TGCAGCGTTGAGGTCGGGGCCCCTACCGAGCAGTACTTC. Translated, it gives CSVEVGAPTEQYF.

The rearrangement uses TRBV10-3 and TRBJ2-3; 9 nucleotides agree with TRBD2. The germline V gene has CDR1 ENHRY and CDR2 SYGVKD. The CDR3 is made up of 16 amino acids. V gave up 6 bases and J gave up 0 bases; unmatched junction bases: 7. Here the CDR3 reads CAIRPLAGESTDTQYF. The CDR3 DNA follows: TGTGCCATCAGACCTTTAGCGGGGGAGAGCACAGATACGCAGTATTTT.

This chain joins TRBV13 and TRBJ2-5, with D unclear. Germline CDR1 PRHDT, CDR2 FYEKMQ (reference sequence). CDR3 length equals 16 residues. Between the trimmed V and J ends, which lost 6 bases and 2 bases, there was a span of 19 bases. The CDR3 sequence is CASSPSDTPLQETQYF. Here the CDR3 DNA reads TGTGCCAGCAGTCCTTCCGACACGCCCTTACAAGAGACCCAGTACTTC.

CDR3 sequence (DNA): TGTGCTAGTGGTTTTGCGGGATTGAGAGAGACCCAGTACTTC. Its translation is CASGFAGLRETQYF. V usage is TRBV12-5 and J usage is TRBJ2-5; weak D call: TRBD2 (6 bases). Germline V CDR1 and CDR2: LGHNT, FRNRAP. The CDR3 runs to 14 residues. With 3 bases removed from V and 4 bases from J, the gap between germline ends came to 12 bases.